The 14 T cell receptor beta chains reported below all come from one sample, sequenced in a study of T-cell reconstitution after alpha-beta-depleted transplantation in children. The library targeted TCRbeta and was prepared with unique molecular identifiers. TCRdb passed the PCR reads through MiXCR, listing each CDR3 protein once. The table shows a few hundred thousand distinct CDR3 sequences, with roughly 43% occurring only once. Here the sequenced sample was PBMCs, taken before TCRalphabeta/CD19-depleted stem cell transplant. The receptors were gathered from a girl aged 2-10 years with aplastic anemia, due to receive a stem cell transplant.

The chain couples TRBV5-1 to TRBJ2-4; TRBD2 aligns across 10 bases. There are 15 residues in the CDR3. The V segment lost 4 bases and the J segment 7 bases; nucleotides outside the gene matches: 8. Germline V gives CDR1 SGHRS, CDR2 YFSETQ. The CDR3 is CASSQREGAVNIQYF. DNA of the CDR3: TGCGCCAGCAGCCAGCGGGAGGGGGCAGTGAACATTCAGTACTTC.

V and J are TRBV20-1 and TRBJ2-7; 9 bases align to TRBD2. Germline V gene lookup returns CDR1 DFQATT and CDR2 SNEGSKA (reference sequence). Losses at the gene ends were 5 bases for V and 4 bases for J; bases not matched to a gene: 6. The length of the CDR3 is 13 residues. In nucleotides, the CDR3 is TGCAGTGCTTGTAGCGGGAGTGAATACGAGCAGTACTTC. Translating gives CSACSGSEYEQYF.

This clonotype was counted ten times or more. The chain joins TRBV13 to TRBJ1-2; 12 bases are a match to TRBD1. The germline CDR1 and CDR2 sequences are PRHDT and FYEKMQ (reference sequence). The CDR3 consists of 15 residues. Trimming removed 6 bases from V and 6 bases from J; junction bases left unmatched: 8. The CDR3 DNA follows: TGTGCCAGCAGGCATAGGGGACAGGGGGCGCATGGCTACACCTTC. Translation gives CASRHRGQGAHGYTF.

In its sample, this clonotype was seen a few times. The chain couples TRBV5-1 to TRBJ1-4; 7 nucleotides match TRBD1. Germline CDR1 is SGHRS and CDR2 is YFSETQ. The CDR3 has 13 residues. V dropped 4 bases and J dropped 7; count of bases not matched to a gene: 4. CDR3 DNA sequence: TGCGCCAGCAGCACCGACAGGGTTGAAAAACTGTTTTTT. Translated: CASSTDRVEKLFF.

A few counts support this clonotype. The chain combines TRBV20-1 with TRBJ2-2; 7 positions match TRBD2. CDR3 length: 13 amino acids. CDR1 DFQATT and CDR2 SNEGSKA come from the germline V gene (reference sequence). Unmatched junction bases numbered 5, after V lost 6 bases and J lost 4 bases. CDR3 coding DNA: TGCAGTGCGGGGGGGGTTAGCACCGGGGAGCTGTTTTTT. Protein sequence: CSAGGVSTGELFF.

This clonotype was recorded at least ten times. This chain uses TRBV7-2 with TRBJ2-1; TRBD1 aligns across 9 bases. CDR1 and CDR2 (germline): SGHTA, FQGNSA. The CDR3 has 13 amino acids. V was pared by 0 bases and J by 15 bases, with 6 bases of the junction left unmatched. CDR3 sequence reads: CASSLASQGQGFF. CDR3 DNA: TGTGCCAGCAGCTTAGCCTCACAGGGACAGGGGTTCTTC. The complete variable domain, with remaining parts taken from reference TRBV7-2 and TRBJ2-1, reads GAGVSQSPSNKVTEKGKDVELRCDPISGHTALYWYRQSLGQGLEFLIYFQGNSAPDKSGLPSDRFSAERTGGSVSTLTIQRTQQEDSAVYLCASSLASQGQGFFGPGTRLTVL.

This clonotype has more than one count but fewer than ten. This sequence joins TRBV6-1 and TRBJ1-2; maybe TRBD1 (6 bases). V dropped 0 bases and J dropped 5 bases, with 7 bases sitting between them. Germline values: CDR1 MNHNS, CDR2 SASEGT. The CDR3 consists of 13 residues. This CDR3 reads CASSEAGQYGYTF. Here the CDR3 DNA reads TGTGCCAGCAGTGAAGCTGGACAGTATGGCTACACCTTC.

The chain links TRBV29-1 to TRBJ2-1; 8 bases map to TRBD2. V was clipped by 0 bases and J by 4 bases; unmatched bases: 5. Germline V gives CDR1 SQVTM, CDR2 ANQGSEA. The CDR3 runs to 15 residues. The CDR3 DNA sequence: TGCAGCGTTGAAGATCGTGCTAGCGGGTACAATGAGCAGTTCTTC. It encodes CSVEDRASGYNEQFF.

V gene TRBV28 combines with J gene TRBJ2-7, with D possibly TRBD1 on 6 matching bases. The CDR3 is 16 residues long. Germline CDR1 reads MDHEN; CDR2 reads SYDVKM. V was pared by 2 bases and J by 4 bases, with 18 bases between. The CDR3 protein is CASSLIPSRGEYEQYF. The CDR3 bases are TGTGCCAGCAGTTTAATCCCTAGCAGGGGCGAATACGAGCAGTACTTC.

This clonotype was seen only a few times. The chain carries TRBV11-2 and TRBJ2-7, with a possible D match to TRBD1 (5 bases). This CDR3 spans 15 amino acids. Germline V gene sequence: CDR1 SGHAT, CDR2 FQNNGV. V lost 1 base and J 6 bases, leaving 16 bases between the germline ends. This CDR3 reads CASSLAGIGAAEQYF. CDR3 DNA: TGTGCCAGCAGCTTAGCCGGTATAGGGGCGGCCGAGCAGTACTTC.

The genes are TRBV20-1 and TRBJ2-3; D unresolved. This CDR3 region has 17 residues. V lost 6 bases, J lost 1 base, and 23 bases lay in between. Germline V gives CDR1 DFQATT, CDR2 SNEGSKA (reference sequence). This chain's CDR3 is CSALGLTRRIGTDTQYF. Written as DNA, the CDR3 is TGCAGTGCCCTGGGCCTCACTCGTCGCATCGGCACAGATACGCAGTATTTT.

The gene calls are TRBV29-1 and TRBJ2-2, with 7 bases fitting TRBD2. Germline CDR1 reads SQVTM; CDR2 reads ANQGSEA. This CDR3 comprises 15 residues. The ends lost 2 bases at V and 5 bases at J; junction bases unmatched: 8. The CDR3, as DNA: TGCAGCGTTGAACAGAGTAGCGGGTCGACCGGGGAGCTGTTTTTT. Amino acids: CSVEQSSGSTGELFF.

The chain recombines TRBV18 with TRBJ2-7, with D perhaps TRBD2 (6 bases). The ends were cut back, 3 bases at V and 2 bases at J, with 11 bases in the middle. The CDR3 covers 14 residues. Germline-derived CDR1 and CDR2 are KGHSH and LQKENI. The CDR3 loop reads CASSPALAPYEQYF. CDR3 bases: TGTGCCAGCTCACCGGCACTAGCCCCCTACGAGCAGTACTTC.

This clonotype was seen at least ten times. The chain links TRBV10-1 to TRBJ2-3, with D maybe TRBD1 (5 bases). The CDR3 contains 15 residues. Between the trimmed V and J ends, which lost 0 bases and 1 base, there was a span of 8 bases. Germline CDR1 reads WNHNN; CDR2 reads SYGVQD (reference sequence). CDR3 coding DNA: TGCGCCAGCAGTGAGTCGAAGGGGCGCACAGATACGCAGTATTTT. This translates into CASSESKGRTDTQYF.